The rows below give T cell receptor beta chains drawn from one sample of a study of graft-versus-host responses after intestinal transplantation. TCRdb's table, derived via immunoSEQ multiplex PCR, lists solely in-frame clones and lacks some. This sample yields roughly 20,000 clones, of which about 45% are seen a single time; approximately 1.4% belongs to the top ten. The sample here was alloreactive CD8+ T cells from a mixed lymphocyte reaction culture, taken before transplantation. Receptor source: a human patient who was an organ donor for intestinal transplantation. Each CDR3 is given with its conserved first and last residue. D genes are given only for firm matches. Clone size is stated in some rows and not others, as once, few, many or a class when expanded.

CDR3: CASSEGLAGEDEQFF
DNA: TGTGCCAGCAGCGAGGGACTAGCGGGAGAGGATGAGCAGTTCTTC
size: -
D: TRBD2
V: TRBV5-8
J: TRBJ2-1

CDR3: CAISRTTNPPYNEQFF
DNA: TGTGCCATCTCACGAACGACTAACCCCCCCTACAATGAGCAGTTCTTC
size: -
D: -
V: TRBV10-3
J: TRBJ2-1

CDR3: CAWSAQVDTQYF
DNA: TGTGCCTGGAGTGCGCAGGTAGATACGCAGTATTTT
size: few
D: -
V: TRBV30
J: TRBJ2-3

CDR3: CASSLEVVGGRETQYF
DNA: TGTGCCAGCAGCTTGGAAGTCGTCGGGGGACGAGAGACCCAGTACTTC
size: -
D: -
V: TRBV5-6
J: TRBJ2-5

CDR3: CASSSLTGGLANEKLFF
DNA: TGTGCCAGCAGTTCTTTGACAGGGGGCCTGGCTAATGAAAAACTGTTTTTT
size: few
D: TRBD1
V: TRBV27
J: TRBJ1-4

CDR3: CASSSGTSGGYEQYF
DNA: TGTGCCAGCAGCTCCGGGACTAGCGGAGGCTACGAGCAGTACTTC
size: -
D: TRBD2
V: TRBV13
J: TRBJ2-7

CDR3: CASSEWGPNQPQHF
DNA: TGTGCCAGCAGTGAGTGGGGGCCGAATCAGCCCCAGCATTTT
size: medium-sized
D: -
V: TRBV6-1
J: TRBJ1-5

CDR3: CASSLFVAGAGNTIYF
DNA: TGTGCCAGCAGCTTATTTGTTGCAGGGGCTGGAAACACCATATATTTT
size: -
D: -
V: TRBV7-8
J: TRBJ1-3

CDR3: CASRLWGSGSRGWSDEQFF
DNA: TGTGCCAGCAGGCTCTGGGGTAGCGGGAGTCGGGGTTGGAGTGATGAGCAGTTCTTC
size: -
D: TRBD2
V: TRBV5-6
J: TRBJ2-1

CDR3: CATSRDLNRRNEKLFF
DNA: TGTGCCACCAGCAGAGATTTGAACAGAAGAAATGAAAAACTGTTTTTT
size: -
D: -
V: TRBV15
J: TRBJ1-4

CDR3: CASSQDYPSGSPYNEQFF
DNA: TGCGCCAGCAGCCAAGATTACCCTAGCGGGAGTCCCTACAATGAGCAGTTCTTC
size: -
D: TRBD2
V: TRBV4-3
J: TRBJ2-1

CDR3: CATSTHRGRDTEAFF
DNA: TGTGCCACCAGCACCCACAGGGGGCGGGACACTGAAGCTTTCTTT
size: -
D: TRBD1
V: TRBV15
J: TRBJ1-1

CDR3: CASSSGTAGGYTF
DNA: TGTGCCAGCAGCTCCGGGACAGCCGGGGGCTACACCTTC
size: medium-sized
D: TRBD1
V: TRBV13
J: TRBJ1-2

CDR3: CASSLYSPGWDTQYF
DNA: TGTGCCAGCAGTTTATACAGCCCCGGGTGGGATACGCAGTATTTT
size: -
D: -
V: TRBV13
J: TRBJ2-3

CDR3: CASSWRDRGPYNEQFF
DNA: TGTGCCAGCAGCTGGAGGGACAGGGGACCTTACAATGAGCAGTTCTTC
size: few
D: TRBD1
V: TRBV11-3
J: TRBJ2-1

CDR3: CASSFYRDEKLFF
DNA: TGTGCCAGCAGCTTCTACCGGGATGAAAAACTGTTTTTT
size: medium-sized
D: -
V: TRBV13
J: TRBJ1-4

CDR3: CASSQQAGGQDTQYF
DNA: TGTGCCAGCAGCCAACAAGCGGGAGGTCAAGATACGCAGTATTTT
size: -
D: TRBD2
V: TRBV7-2
J: TRBJ2-3

CDR3: CAISEGTFGSTDTQYF
DNA: TGTGCCATCAGTGAGGGGACCTTCGGGAGCACAGATACGCAGTATTTT
size: -
D: -
V: TRBV10-3
J: TRBJ2-3

CDR3: CASSLPGRNNEQFF
DNA: TGTGCCAGCAGCCTCCCCGGGCGTAACAATGAGCAGTTCTTC
size: -
D: -
V: TRBV9
J: TRBJ2-1

CDR3: CASRFQGENTIYF
DNA: TGTGCCAGCAGATTCCAGGGGGAGAACACCATATATTTT
size: -
D: TRBD1
V: TRBV28
J: TRBJ1-3

CDR3: CASSSYDRPGEQYF
DNA: TGTGCCAGCAGCTCCTACGACAGGCCTGGGGAGCAGTACTTC
size: -
D: -
V: TRBV11-2
J: TRBJ2-7

CDR3: CASSPGAGGYEQYF
DNA: TGCGCCAGCAGCCCGGGGGCAGGGGGCTACGAGCAGTACTTC
size: medium-sized
D: -
V: TRBV4-3
J: TRBJ2-7